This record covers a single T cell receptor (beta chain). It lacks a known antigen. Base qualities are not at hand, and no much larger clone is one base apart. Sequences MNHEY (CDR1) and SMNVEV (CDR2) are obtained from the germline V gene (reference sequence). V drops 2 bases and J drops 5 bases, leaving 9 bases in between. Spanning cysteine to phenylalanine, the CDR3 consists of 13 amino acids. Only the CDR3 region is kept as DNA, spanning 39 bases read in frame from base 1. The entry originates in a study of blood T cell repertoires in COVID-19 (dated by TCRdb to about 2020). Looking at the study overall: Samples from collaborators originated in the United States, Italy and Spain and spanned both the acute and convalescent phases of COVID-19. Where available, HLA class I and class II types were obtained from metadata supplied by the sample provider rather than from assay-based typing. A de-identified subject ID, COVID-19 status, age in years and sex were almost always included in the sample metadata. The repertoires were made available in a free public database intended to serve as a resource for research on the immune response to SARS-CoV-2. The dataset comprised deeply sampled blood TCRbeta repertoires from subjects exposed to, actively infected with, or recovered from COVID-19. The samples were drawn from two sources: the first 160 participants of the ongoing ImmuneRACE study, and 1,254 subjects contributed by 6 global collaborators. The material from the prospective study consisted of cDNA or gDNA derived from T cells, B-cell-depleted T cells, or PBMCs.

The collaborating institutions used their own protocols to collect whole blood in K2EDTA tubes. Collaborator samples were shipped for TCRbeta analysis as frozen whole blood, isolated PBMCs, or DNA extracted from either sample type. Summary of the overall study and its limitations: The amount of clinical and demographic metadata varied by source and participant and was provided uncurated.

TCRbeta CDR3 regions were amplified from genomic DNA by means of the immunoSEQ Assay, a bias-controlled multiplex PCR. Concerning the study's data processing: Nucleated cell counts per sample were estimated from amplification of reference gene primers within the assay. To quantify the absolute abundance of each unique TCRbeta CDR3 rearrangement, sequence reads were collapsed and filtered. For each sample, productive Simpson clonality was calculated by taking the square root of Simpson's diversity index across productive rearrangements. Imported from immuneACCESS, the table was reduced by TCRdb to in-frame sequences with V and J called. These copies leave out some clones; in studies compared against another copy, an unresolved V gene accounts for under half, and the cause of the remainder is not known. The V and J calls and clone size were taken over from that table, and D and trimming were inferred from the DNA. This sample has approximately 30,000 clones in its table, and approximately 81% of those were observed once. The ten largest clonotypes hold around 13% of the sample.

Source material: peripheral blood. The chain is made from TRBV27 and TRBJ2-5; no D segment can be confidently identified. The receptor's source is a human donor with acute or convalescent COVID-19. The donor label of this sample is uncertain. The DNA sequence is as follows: TGTGCCAGCAGTTTACGGTCTATGGAGACCCAGTACTTC. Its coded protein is CASSLRSMETQYF.